This T cell receptor (beta chain) was sequenced in a study of cytomegalovirus exposure and HLA in healthy donors. Study results and limitations: Data from an earlier analysis indicated that most TCR beta V segments were productive either about 87% or about 30% of the time.

In regard to this clone: What it binds is not known.

PCR amplification relied on 60 Vbeta primers (plus 13 Jbeta primers). The table came from immunoSEQ multiplex PCR; TCRdb's copy has only in-frame clones and leaves some out. This repertoire shows about 130,000 clones, approximately 86% found once; its top ten account for over 1.5%. CDR1 and CDR2 (germline): SQVTM, ANQGSEA. Trimming stripped 6 bases from V and 8 bases from J, with 11 bases between. The CDR3 has 11 residues. The specimen sequenced was PBMCs. The receptor was derived from a boy aged 10-17 years in good health and CMV-seronegative. This rearrangement joins TRBV29-1 to TRBJ2-1, with D possibly being TRBD1 (5 bases). The CDR3 sequence: CSVSQGYEQFF. CDR3 coding DNA: TGCAGCGTCTCGCAGGGCTATGAGCAGTTCTTC.